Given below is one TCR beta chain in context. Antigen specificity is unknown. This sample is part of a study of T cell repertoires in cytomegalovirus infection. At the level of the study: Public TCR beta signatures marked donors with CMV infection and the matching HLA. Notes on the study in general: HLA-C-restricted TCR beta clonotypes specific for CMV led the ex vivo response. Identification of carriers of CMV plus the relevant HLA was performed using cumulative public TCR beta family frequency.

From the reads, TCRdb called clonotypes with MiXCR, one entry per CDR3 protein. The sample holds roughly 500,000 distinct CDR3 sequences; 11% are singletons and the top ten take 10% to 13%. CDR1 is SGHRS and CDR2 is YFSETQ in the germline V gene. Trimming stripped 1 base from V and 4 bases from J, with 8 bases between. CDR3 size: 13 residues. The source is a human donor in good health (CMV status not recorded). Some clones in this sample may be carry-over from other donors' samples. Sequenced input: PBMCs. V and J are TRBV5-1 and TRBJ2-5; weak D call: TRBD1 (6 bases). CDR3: CASSLTGIETQYF. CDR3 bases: TGCGCCAGCAGCTTGACAGGGATAGAGACCCAGTACTTC.